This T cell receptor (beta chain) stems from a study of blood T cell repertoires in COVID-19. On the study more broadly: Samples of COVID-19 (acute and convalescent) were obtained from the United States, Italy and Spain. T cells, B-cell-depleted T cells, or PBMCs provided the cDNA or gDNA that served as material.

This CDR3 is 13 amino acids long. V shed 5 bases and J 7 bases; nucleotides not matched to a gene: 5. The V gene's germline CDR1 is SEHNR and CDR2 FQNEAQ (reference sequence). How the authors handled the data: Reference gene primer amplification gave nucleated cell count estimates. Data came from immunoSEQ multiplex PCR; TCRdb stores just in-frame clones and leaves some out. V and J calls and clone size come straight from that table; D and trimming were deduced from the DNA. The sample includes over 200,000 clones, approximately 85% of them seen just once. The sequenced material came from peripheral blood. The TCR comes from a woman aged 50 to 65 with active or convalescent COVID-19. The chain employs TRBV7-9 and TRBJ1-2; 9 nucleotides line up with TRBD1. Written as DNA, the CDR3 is TGTGCCAGCAGCCCGGACAGGGGAGTTGGCTACACCTTC. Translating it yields CASSPDRGVGYTF.